This is a list of T cell receptor beta chains from one sample in a study of blood T cell repertoires in COVID-19. The repertoire was sequenced with immunoSEQ multiplex PCR; TCRdb's copy has only in-frame clones and lacks some. The data hold a few hundred thousand clones, with about 86% observed a single time. Sequencing input: PBMCs or T cells enriched from blood (not recorded which). These receptors all stem from a woman aged 40 to 55 with acute COVID-19. Each CDR3 is given with its conserved first and last residue. Clone sizes are given selectively: once, few, many, or a class where the clone is expanded.

cdr3_length v_call clone_size cdr3_aa
14 TRBV2 . CASSVSDGGDTQYF
17 TRBV5-1 . CASSLGLAGEYTDTQYF
14 TRBV19 . CASSTNKGTGELFF
12 TRBV28 once CASRTGSDEQYF
11 TRBV28 . CASTIHTEAFF
11 TRBV11-3 . CASSISEKLFF
13 TRBV6-2/TRBV6-3 few CASSHQVSYEQYF
14 TRBV19 . CASRGTAEGYGYTF
15 TRBV28 once CASSLEGLRADTQYF
14 TRBV28 . CASSSQGEANTIYF
13 TRBV5-1 . CASVGTGYNEQFF
16 TRBV6-5 . CASSSPGTPVPYEQYF
16 TRBV7-9 . CASSSLLQGMNTEAFF
13 TRBV5-1 . CASRKQPNTEAFF
16 TRBV18 . CASSASVQGSYEPQHF
15 TRBV4-1 . CASSQGRATNEKLFF
13 TRBV10-3 . CAISTGNNQPQHF
14 TRBV2 . CASSDRVTKQPQHF
13 TRBV5-1 once CASSLGRTYEQYF
16 TRBV14 . CASSQVPGGVQETQYF
15 TRBV7-2 . CASNDSRNYNSPLHF
15 TRBV28 . CASSSPDRDNQPQHF
13 TRBV6-1 . CASSETRGQPQHF
14 TRBV7-8 . CASTPWTGLDTQYF
15 TRBV2 . CASSRSWDRDSPLHF
17 TRBV9 . CASSGGAKRSSYNEQFF
15 TRBV10-3 few CAISEPGQGLREQYF
15 TRBV6-5 once CASSWSSGTYNEQFF
17 TRBV18 . CASSPSTGASSGNTIYF
14 TRBV5-1 . CASSLAGGQETQYF
14 TRBV11-2 . CASKLTPDTGELFF
15 TRBV5-1 . CASSLAERDGREQYF
13 TRBV6-4 . CASSRDRQETQYF
15 TRBV6-5 . CASSTDRGLNNEQFF
14 TRBV28 . CASSPQPNAGEQYF
17 TRBV27 . CASTVGQVVVNTGELFF
14 TRBV6-5 . CASSPLAGGHEQFF
13 TRBV5-1 . CASSPGNNQPQHF
14 TRBV19 . CASSEGQGYTEAFF
14 TRBV3-1/TRBV3-2 . CASSQGTENQPQHF
15 TRBV19 . CASSIGGTGGSPLHF
18 TRBV18 few CASSYTPGHKSSGNTIYF
14 TRBV6-2/TRBV6-3 . CASSRGLAGEEQYF
13 TRBV6-5 . CANRELAKNIQYF
15 TRBV28 once CASSDQLAGGGEQYF
14 TRBV2 . CASREDRGGYEQYF
15 TRBV6-5 . CASSKDRGSTDTQYF
12 TRBV12-3/TRBV12-4 . CASRQGLYEQYF
13 TRBV15 few CATSRMLAGEQYF
16 TRBV5-8 . CASSLGRREGGDEQFF
12 TRBV20-1 . CSAGGAGGMAFF
15 TRBV5-1 . CASRTGDISTDTQYF